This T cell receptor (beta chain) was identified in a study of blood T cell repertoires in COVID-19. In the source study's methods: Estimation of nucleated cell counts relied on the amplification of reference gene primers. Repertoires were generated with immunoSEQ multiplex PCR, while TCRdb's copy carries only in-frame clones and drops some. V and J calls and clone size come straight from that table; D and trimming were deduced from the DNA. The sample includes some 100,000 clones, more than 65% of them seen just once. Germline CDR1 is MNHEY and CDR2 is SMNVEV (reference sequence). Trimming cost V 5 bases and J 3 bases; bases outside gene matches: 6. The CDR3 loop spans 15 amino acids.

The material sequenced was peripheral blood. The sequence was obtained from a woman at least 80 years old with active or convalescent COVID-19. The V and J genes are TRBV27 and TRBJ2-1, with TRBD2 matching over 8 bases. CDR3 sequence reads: CASSPLAVIYNEQFF. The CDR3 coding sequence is TGTGCCAGCAGTCCACTAGCGGTAATCTACAATGAGCAGTTCTTC.